The T cell receptor beta chain described here comes from a study of blood T cells in healthy people across ages. The CDR3 is made up of 16 amino acids. V was pared by 6 bases and J by 6 bases, with 16 bases of the junction left unmatched. A second PCR, run for about 7 to 11 cycles, used a sample-barcoded 5' primer plus a J-beta primer mix. TCRdb itself ran the 5' RACE reads through MiXCR, one entry per CDR3 protein. This sample has hundreds of thousands of distinct CDR3 sequences, with 40% to 50% found just once. The sample was blood. The rearrangement uses TRBV12-3 or TRBV12-4 and TRBJ1-2; 7 nucleotides align to TRBD1. The sequence derives from a man aged 55-75 years in good health. The CDR3 region is CASSAQGVRTADGYTF. DNA for the CDR3: TGTGCCAGCAGCGCCCAGGGGGTCCGCACAGCGGATGGCTACACCTTC.